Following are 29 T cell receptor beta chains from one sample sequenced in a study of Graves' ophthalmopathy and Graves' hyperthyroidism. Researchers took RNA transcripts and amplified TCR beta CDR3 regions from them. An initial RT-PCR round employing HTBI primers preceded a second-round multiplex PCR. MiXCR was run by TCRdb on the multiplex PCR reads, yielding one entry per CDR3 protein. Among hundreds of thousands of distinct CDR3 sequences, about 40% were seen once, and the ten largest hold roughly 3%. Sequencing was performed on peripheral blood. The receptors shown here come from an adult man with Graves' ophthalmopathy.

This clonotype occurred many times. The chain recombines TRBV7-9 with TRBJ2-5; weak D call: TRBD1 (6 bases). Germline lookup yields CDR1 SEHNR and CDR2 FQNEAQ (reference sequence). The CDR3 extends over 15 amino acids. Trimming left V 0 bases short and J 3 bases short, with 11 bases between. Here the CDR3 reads CASSLAGTLKETQYF. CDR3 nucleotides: TGTGCCAGCAGCTTAGCAGGGACATTGAAAGAGACCCAGTACTTC.

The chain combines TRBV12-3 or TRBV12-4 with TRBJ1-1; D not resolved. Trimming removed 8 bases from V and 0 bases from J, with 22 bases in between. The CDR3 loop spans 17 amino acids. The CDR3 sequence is CASSPRVPRNMNTEAFF. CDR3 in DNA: TGTGCCAGCTCACCAAGGGTTCCGAGGAATATGAACACTGAAGCTTTCTTT.

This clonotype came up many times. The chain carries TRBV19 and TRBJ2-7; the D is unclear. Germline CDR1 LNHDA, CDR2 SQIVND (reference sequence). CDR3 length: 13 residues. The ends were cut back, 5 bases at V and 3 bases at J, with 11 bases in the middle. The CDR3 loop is CASSPKWGYEQYF. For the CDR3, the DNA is TGTGCCAGTAGTCCGAAATGGGGCTACGAGCAGTACTTC. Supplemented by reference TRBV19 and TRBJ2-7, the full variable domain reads DGGITQSPKYLFRKEGQNVTLSCEQNLNHDAMYWYRQDPGQGLRLIYYSQIVNDFQKGDIAEGYSVSREKKESFPLTVTSAQKNPTAFYLCASSPKWGYEQYFGPGTRLTVT.

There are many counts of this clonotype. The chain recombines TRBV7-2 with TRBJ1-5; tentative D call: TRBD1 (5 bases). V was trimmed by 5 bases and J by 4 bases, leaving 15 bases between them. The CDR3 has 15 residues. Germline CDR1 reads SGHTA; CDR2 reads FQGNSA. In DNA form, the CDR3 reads TGTGCCAGCAGCACAAATGCAGGGAGGAATCAGCCCCAGCATTTT. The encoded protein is CASSTNAGRNQPQHF.

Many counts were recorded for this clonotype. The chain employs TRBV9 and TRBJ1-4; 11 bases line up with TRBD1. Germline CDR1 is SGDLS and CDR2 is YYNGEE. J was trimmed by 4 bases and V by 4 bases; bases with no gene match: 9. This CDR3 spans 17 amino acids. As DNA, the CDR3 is TGTGCCAGCAGCCCGACCGGGACAGGGGGGCATAATGAAAAACTGTTTTTT. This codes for CASSPTGTGGHNEKLFF. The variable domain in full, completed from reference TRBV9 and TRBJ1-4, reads DSGVTQTPKHLITATGQRVTLRCSPRSGDLSVYWYQQSLDQGLQFLIQYYNGEERAKGNILERFSAQQFPDLHSELNLSSLELGDSALYFCASSPTGTGGHNEKLFFGSGTQLSVL.

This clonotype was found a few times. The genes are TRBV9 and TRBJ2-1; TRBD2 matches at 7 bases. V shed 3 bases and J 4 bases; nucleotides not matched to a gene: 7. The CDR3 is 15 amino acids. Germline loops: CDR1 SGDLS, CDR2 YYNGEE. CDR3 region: CASSDPSGVYNEQFF. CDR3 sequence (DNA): TGTGCCAGCAGCGATCCTAGCGGAGTATACAATGAGCAGTTCTTC.

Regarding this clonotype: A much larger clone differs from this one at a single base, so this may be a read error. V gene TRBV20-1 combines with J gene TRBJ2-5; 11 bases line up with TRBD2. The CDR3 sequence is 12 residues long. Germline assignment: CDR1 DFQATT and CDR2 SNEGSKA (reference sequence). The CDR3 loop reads CRLAGVRETQYF. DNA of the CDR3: TGCAGACTAGCGGGAGTGCGGGAGACCCAGTACTTC.

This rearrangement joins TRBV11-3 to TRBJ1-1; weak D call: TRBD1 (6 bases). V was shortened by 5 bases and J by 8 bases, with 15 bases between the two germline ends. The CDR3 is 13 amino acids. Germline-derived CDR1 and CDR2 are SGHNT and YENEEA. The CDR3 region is CASSRLQGLEAFF. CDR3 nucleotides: TGTGCCAGCAGCCGGTTACAGGGCTTAGAAGCTTTCTTT. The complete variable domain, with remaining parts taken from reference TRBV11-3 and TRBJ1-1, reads EAGVVQSPRYKIIEKKQPVAFWCNPISGHNTLYWYLQNLGQGPELLIRYENEEAVDDSQLPKDRFSAERLKGVDSTLKIQPAELGDSAVYLCASSRLQGLEAFFGQGTRLTVV.

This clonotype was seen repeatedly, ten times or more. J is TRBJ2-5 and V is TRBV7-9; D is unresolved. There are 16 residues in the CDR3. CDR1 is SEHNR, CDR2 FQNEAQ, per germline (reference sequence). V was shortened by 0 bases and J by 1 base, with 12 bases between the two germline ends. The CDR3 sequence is CASSLAKKLGQETQYF. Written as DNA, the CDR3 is TGTGCCAGCAGCTTAGCGAAGAAGTTGGGCCAAGAGACCCAGTACTTC. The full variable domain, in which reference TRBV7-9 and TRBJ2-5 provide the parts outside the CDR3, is DTGVSQNPRHKITKRGQNVTFRCDPISEHNRLYWYRQTLGQGPEFLTYFQNEAQLEKSRLLSDRFSAERPKGSFSTLEIQRTEQGDSAMYLCASSLAKKLGQETQYFGPGTRLLVL.

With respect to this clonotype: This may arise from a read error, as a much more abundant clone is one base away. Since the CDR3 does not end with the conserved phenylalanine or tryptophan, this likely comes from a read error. This CDR3 reads CASSLGRVLTEAFL. DNA for the CDR3: TGTGCCAGCAGCTTAGGTCGGGTTCTCACTGAAGCTTTCCTT. The chain couples TRBV13 to TRBJ1-1; D gene ambiguous. V was shortened by 0 bases and J by 4 bases, with 9 bases between the two germline ends. The CDR3 is 14 amino acids. Germline-derived CDR1 and CDR2 are PRHDT and FYEKMQ (reference sequence).

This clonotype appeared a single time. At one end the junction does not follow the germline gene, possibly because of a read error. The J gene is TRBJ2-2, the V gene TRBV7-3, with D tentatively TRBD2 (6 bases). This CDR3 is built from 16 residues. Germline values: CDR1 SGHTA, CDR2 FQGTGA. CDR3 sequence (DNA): TGTGCCAGCAGCTTATCTCCGGTTCTGAACACCGGGGGGCTGTTTTTT. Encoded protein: CASSLSPVLNTGGLFF. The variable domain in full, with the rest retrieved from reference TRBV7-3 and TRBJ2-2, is GAGVSQTPSNKVTEKGKYVELRCDPISGHTALYWYRQSLGQGPEFLIYFQGTGAADDSGLPNDRFFAVRPEGSVSTLKIQRTERGDSAVYLCASSLSPVLNTGGLFFGEGSRLTVL.

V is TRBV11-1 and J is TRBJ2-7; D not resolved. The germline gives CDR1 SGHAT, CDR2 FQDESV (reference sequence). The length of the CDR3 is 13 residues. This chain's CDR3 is CAREGGTAYEQYF. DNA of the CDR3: TGTGCTAGAGAAGGCGGTACAGCCTACGAGCAGTACTTC.

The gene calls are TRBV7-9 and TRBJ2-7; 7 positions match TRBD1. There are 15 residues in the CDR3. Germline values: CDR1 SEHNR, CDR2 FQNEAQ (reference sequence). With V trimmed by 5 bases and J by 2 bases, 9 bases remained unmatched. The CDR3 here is CASSVFSGQPYEQYF. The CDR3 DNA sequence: TGTGCCAGCAGCGTTTTCTCGGGACAGCCCTACGAGCAGTACTTC.

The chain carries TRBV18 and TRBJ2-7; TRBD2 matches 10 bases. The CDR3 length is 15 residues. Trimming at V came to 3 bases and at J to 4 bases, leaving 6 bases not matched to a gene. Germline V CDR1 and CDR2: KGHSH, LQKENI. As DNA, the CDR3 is TGTGCCAGCTCACCGACGGTTAGCGGGAGGTACGAGCAGTACTTC. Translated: CASSPTVSGRYEQYF. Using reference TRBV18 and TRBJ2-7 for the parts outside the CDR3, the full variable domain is NAGVMQNPRHLVRRRGQEARLRCSPMKGHSHVYWYRQLPEEGLKFMVYLQKENIIDESGMPKERFSAEFPKEGPSILRIQQVVRGDSAAYFCASSPTVSGRYEQYFGPGTRLTVT.

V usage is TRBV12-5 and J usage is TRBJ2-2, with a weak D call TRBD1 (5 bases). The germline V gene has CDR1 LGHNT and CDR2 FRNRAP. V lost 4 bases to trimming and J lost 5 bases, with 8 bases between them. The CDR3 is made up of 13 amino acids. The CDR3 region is CASGWGRTGELFF. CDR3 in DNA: TGTGCTAGTGGTTGGGGCAGAACCGGGGAGCTGTTTTTT.

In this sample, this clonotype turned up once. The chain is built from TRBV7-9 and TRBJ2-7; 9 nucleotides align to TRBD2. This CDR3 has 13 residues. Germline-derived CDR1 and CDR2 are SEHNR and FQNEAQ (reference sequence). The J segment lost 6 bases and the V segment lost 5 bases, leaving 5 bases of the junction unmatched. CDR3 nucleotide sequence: TGTGCCAGCAGCGGCGGGGGGGCCGCCGAGCAGTACTTC. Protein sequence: CASSGGGAAEQYF.

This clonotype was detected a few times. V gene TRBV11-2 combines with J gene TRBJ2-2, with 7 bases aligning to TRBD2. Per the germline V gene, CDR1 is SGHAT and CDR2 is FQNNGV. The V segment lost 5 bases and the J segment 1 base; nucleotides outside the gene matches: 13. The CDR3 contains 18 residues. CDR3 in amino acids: CASSAHPWGGKNTGELFF. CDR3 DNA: TGTGCCAGCAGCGCCCACCCTTGGGGGGGAAAGAACACCGGGGAGCTGTTTTTT.

CDR3 sequence: CAIRTSGDRNTEAFF. The CDR3 DNA follows: TGTGCCATCAGAACCTCCGGGGATAGAAACACTGAAGCTTTCTTT. This chain links TRBV10-3 with TRBJ1-1; D is unresolved. V shed 6 bases and J shed 2 bases, with 16 bases lying between them. CDR1 is ENHRY and CDR2 is SYGVKD in the germline V gene. The CDR3 contains 15 residues.

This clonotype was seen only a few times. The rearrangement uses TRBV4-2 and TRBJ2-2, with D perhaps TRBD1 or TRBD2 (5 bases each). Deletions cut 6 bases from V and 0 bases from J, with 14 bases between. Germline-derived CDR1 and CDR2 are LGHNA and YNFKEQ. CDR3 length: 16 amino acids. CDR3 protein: CASRTGTASNTGELFF. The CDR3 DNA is TGTGCCAGCAGGACCGGGACGGCCTCGAACACCGGGGAGCTGTTTTTT.

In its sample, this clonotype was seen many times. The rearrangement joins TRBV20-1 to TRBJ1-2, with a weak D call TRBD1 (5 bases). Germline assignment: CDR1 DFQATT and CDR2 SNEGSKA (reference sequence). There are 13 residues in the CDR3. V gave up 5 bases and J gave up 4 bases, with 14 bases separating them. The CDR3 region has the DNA TGCAGTGCTCGCCGGGACGGAACCTATGGCTACACCTTC. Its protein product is CSARRDGTYGYTF.

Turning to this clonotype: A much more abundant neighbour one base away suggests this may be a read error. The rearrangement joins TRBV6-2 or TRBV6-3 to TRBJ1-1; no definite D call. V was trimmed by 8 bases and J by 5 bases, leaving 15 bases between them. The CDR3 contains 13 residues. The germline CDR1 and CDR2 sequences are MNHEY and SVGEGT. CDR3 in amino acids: CASGFYGGTEAFF. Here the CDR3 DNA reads TGTGCCAGCGGTTTTTACGGTGGGACTGAAGCTTTCTTT.

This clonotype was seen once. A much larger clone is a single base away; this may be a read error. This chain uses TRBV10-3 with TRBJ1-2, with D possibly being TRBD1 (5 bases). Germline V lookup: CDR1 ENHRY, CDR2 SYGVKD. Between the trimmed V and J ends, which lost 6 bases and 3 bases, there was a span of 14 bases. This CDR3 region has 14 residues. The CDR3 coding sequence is TGTGCCATCAGCCCCTCGGGACTACACTATGGCTACACCTTC. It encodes CAISPSGLHYGYTF.

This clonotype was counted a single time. The CDR3 sequence is CASSEHGSTGELFF. DNA of the CDR3: TGTGCCAGCAGTGAGCATGGGTCGACCGGGGAGCTGTTTTTT. The chain has TRBV2 and TRBJ2-2; no firm D call. V was cut by 3 bases and J by 5 bases, with 10 bases left in between. The CDR3 covers 14 residues. Germline CDR1 reads SNHLY; CDR2 reads FYNNEI.

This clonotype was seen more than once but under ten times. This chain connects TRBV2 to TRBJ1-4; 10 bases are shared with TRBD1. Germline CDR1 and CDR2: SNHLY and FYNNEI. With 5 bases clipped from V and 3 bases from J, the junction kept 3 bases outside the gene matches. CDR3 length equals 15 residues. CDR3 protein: CASSRQGAANEKLFF. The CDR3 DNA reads TGTGCCAGCAGTAGACAGGGGGCGGCTAATGAAAAACTGTTTTTT.

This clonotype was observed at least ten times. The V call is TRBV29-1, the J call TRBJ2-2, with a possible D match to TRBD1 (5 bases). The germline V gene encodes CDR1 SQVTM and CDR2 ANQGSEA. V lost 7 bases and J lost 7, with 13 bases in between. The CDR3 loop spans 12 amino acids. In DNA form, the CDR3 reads TGCAGCGGTGCCCAGGGTGACGGGGAGCTGTTTTTT. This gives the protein CSGAQGDGELFF.

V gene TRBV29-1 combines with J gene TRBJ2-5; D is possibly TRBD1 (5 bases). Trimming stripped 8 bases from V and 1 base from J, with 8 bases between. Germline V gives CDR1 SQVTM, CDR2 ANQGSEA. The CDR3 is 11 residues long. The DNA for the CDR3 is TGCAGCTCCAGGGTCCAAGAGACCCAGTACTTC. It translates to CSSRVQETQYF.

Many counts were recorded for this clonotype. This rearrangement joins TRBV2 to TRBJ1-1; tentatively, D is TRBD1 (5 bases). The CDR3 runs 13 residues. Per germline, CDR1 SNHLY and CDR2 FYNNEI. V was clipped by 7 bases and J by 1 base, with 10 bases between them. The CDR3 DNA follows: TGTGCCAGCACCGGACAATGGAACACTGAAGCTTTCTTT. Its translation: CASTGQWNTEAFF.

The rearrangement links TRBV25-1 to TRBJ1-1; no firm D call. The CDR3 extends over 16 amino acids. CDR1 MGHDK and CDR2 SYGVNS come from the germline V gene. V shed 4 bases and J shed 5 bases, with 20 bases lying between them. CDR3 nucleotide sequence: TGTGCCAGCAGTGCCAGCACAAACAGATGGGGTACTGAAGCTTTCTTT. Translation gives CASSASTNRWGTEAFF.

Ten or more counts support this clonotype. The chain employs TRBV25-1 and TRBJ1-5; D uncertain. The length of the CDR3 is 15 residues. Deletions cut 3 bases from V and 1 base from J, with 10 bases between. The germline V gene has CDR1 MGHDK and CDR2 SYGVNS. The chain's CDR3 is CASSESGWSNQPQHF. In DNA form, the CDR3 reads TGTGCCAGCAGTGAGTCCGGGTGGAGCAATCAGCCCCAGCATTTT. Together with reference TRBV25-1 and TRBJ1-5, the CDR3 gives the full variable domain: EADIYQTPRYLVIGTGKKITLECSQTMGHDKMYWYQQDPGMELHLIHYSYGVNSTEKGDLSSESTVSRIRTEHFPLTLESARPSHTSQYLCASSESGWSNQPQHFGDGTRLSIL.